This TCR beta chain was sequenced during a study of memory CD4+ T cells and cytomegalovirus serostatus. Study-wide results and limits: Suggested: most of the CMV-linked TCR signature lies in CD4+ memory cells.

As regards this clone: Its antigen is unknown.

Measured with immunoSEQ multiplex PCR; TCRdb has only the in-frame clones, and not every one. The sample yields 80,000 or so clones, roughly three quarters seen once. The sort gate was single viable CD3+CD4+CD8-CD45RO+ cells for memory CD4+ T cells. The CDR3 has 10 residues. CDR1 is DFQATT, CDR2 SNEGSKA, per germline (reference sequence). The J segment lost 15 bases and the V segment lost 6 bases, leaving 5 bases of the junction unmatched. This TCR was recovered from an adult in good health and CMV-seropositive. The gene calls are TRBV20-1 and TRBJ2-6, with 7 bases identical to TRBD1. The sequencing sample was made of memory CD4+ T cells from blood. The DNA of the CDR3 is TGCAGTGCAGGACAGGTTGCCCTGACTTTC. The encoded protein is CSAGQVALTF.